The 24 T cell receptor beta chains presented below share a single source sample, sequenced in a study of cytomegalovirus exposure and HLA in healthy donors (dated by TCRdb to the late 2010s). Receptor amplification or capture employed the immunoSEQ multiplex PCR assay. A mixture of 60 forward primers for TCR Vbeta segments and 13 reverse primers for TCR Jbeta segments was used in the multiplex PCR. Held by TCRdb, this immuneACCESS table contains in-frame sequences only and omits some clones. Under half of the omission traces to an unresolved V gene where checked; the cause of the rest is unknown. The sample's own table lists some 84,000 clones. The top ten constitute approximately 0.63% of the sample. The sequenced material came from PBMCs. These receptors were taken from a man aged 50-60 years in good health and CMV-seronegative.

The DNA of the CDR3 is TGTGCCAGCAGTGAAGTAGCAGAAACCTACGAGCAGTACTTC. Protein sequence: CASSEVAETYEQYF. This chain connects TRBV6-1 to TRBJ2-7; D uncertain. Germline CDR1 MNHNS, CDR2 SASEGT. V lost 1 base and J lost 2, with 9 bases in between. There are 14 residues in the CDR3.

The chain couples TRBV7-8 to TRBJ2-5; 8 bases map to TRBD2. The V gene end was trimmed by 3 bases and the J gene end by 5 bases; junction bases not matched to a gene: 14. The germline gives CDR1 SGHVS, CDR2 FQNEAQ. This CDR3 spans 17 amino acids. The CDR3 spells CASSLRTSTIGRETQYF. CDR3 sequence (DNA): TGTGCCAGCAGCTTGCGGACTAGCACTATCGGGCGGGAGACCCAGTACTTC.

The V call is TRBV19, the J call TRBJ1-2; 7 bases match TRBD1. V lost 4 bases to trimming and J lost 5 bases; unmatched junction nucleotides: 7. This CDR3 spans 14 amino acids. Germline V gene lookup returns CDR1 LNHDA and CDR2 SQIVND (reference sequence). CDR3: CASSTDGTAYGYTF. The CDR3 nucleotides read TGTGCCAGTAGTACCGACGGGACAGCTTATGGCTACACCTTC. Full variable domain (missing parts from reference TRBV19 and TRBJ1-2): DGGITQSPKYLFRKEGQNVTLSCEQNLNHDAMYWYRQDPGQGLRLIYYSQIVNDFQKGDIAEGYSVSREKKESFPLTVTSAQKNPTAFYLCASSTDGTAYGYTFGSGTRLTVV.

V usage is TRBV4-3 and J usage is TRBJ1-5; unclear D gene. The CDR3 runs to 15 residues. The V gene lost 3 bases and the J gene lost 1 base, with 10 bases spanning the gap. CDR1 is LGHNA, CDR2 YSLEER, per germline. CDR3 sequence reads: CASSHDPGSNQPQHF. Written as DNA, the CDR3 is TGCGCCAGCAGCCATGATCCCGGGAGCAATCAGCCCCAGCATTTT.

The rearrangement joins TRBV7-2 to TRBJ1-1; D is perhaps TRBD1 (6 bases). The CDR3 runs to 11 residues. V was clipped by 5 bases and J by 11 bases, with 12 bases between them. Looked up from germline, CDR1 is SGHTA and CDR2 is FQGNSA. This chain's CDR3 is CASSVTGSAFF. CDR3 bases: TGTGCCAGCAGCGTCACAGGGTCGGCTTTCTTT. Combining the CDR3 with reference TRBV7-2 and TRBJ1-1 gives the whole variable domain GAGVSQSPSNKVTEKGKDVELRCDPISGHTALYWYRQSLGQGLEFLIYFQGNSAPDKSGLPSDRFSAERTGGSVSTLTIQRTQQEDSAVYLCASSVTGSAFFGQGTRLTVV.

The chain employs TRBV6-5 and TRBJ1-3; a weak D match, TRBD1 (6 bases). This CDR3 contains 16 residues. Germline V lookup: CDR1 MNHEY, CDR2 SVGAGI. The V end lost 3 bases, the J end lost 2 bases, and 14 bases lay between the germline ends. For the CDR3, the DNA is TGTGCCAGCAGTTATACAGGGACAATACCTGGAAACACCATATATTTT. It translates to CASSYTGTIPGNTIYF.

V is TRBV5-6 and J is TRBJ2-2; 11 nucleotides align to TRBD1. The V gene end was trimmed by 4 bases and the J gene end by 6 bases; junction bases not matched to a gene: 14. CDR1 and CDR2 from the germline V gene are SGHDT and YYEEEE. The CDR3 is 18 residues long. The CDR3 spells CASSESGTGGKKAGELFF. Written as DNA, the CDR3 is TGTGCCAGCAGCGAATCGGGGACAGGGGGAAAGAAAGCCGGGGAGCTGTTTTTT.

The chain uses TRBV7-9 and TRBJ2-3; 7 bases are shared with TRBD2. This CDR3 region has 17 residues. Trimming cost V 7 bases and J 0 bases; bases outside gene matches: 13. In germline, CDR1 is SEHNR, CDR2 FQNEAQ (reference sequence). CDR3 protein: CASTRSSGSSSTDTQYF. The CDR3 DNA follows: TGTGCCAGCACTCGGAGTAGCGGGTCTTCTAGCACAGATACGCAGTATTTT.

The CDR3: CASSPHGGDTEAFF. The DNA for the CDR3 is TGTGCCAGCAGCCCTCATGGGGGGGACACTGAAGCTTTCTTT. The rearrangement joins TRBV7-2 to TRBJ1-1; maybe TRBD1 (5 bases). V was cut by 5 bases and J by 3 bases, with 13 bases left in between. Per the germline V gene, CDR1 is SGHTA and CDR2 is FQGNSA. CDR3 length: 14 residues.

The chain carries TRBV5-1 and TRBJ2-1; D possibly corresponds to TRBD2 (5 bases). The CDR3 spans 14 residues. With 3 bases removed from V and 8 bases from J, the gap between germline ends came to 15 bases. Germline V lookup: CDR1 SGHRS, CDR2 YFSETQ. The CDR3 DNA reads as TGCGCCAGCAGCTCGCTAGGGAGTTTCGATGAGCAGTTCTTC. Protein: CASSSLGSFDEQFF. The full variable domain, its missing parts supplied by reference TRBV5-1 and TRBJ2-1, is KAGVTQTPRYLIKTRGQQVTLSCSPISGHRSVSWYQQTPGQGLQFLFEYFSETQRNKGNFPGRFSGRQFSNSRSEMNVSTLELGDSALYLCASSSLGSFDEQFFGPGTRLTVL.

J is TRBJ2-2 and V is TRBV9, with 7 bases matching TRBD1. After removal of 0 bases from V and 4 bases from J, the junction contained 6 bases not matched to a gene. The CDR3 loop spans 16 amino acids. Germline V gene lookup returns CDR1 SGDLS and CDR2 YYNGEE. This CDR3 is CASSVGGGIGTGELFF. In DNA form, the CDR3 reads TGTGCCAGCAGCGTAGGAGGGGGCATAGGCACCGGGGAGCTGTTTTTT.

This sequence joins TRBV5-1 and TRBJ2-5; 9 bases are a match to TRBD2. The trim removed 4 bases at V and 5 bases at J, leaving 6 bases unmatched. CDR1 SGHRS and CDR2 YFSETQ come from the germline V gene. There are 14 residues in the CDR3. Here the CDR3 DNA reads TGCGCCAGCAGCGTTCTAGCGGGGTCTGAGACCCAGTACTTC. Its protein is CASSVLAGSETQYF. Full variable domain (outside the CDR3, taken from reference TRBV5-1 and TRBJ2-5): KAGVTQTPRYLIKTRGQQVTLSCSPISGHRSVSWYQQTPGQGLQFLFEYFSETQRNKGNFPGRFSGRQFSNSRSEMNVSTLELGDSALYLCASSVLAGSETQYFGPGTRLLVL.

The V and J genes are TRBV30 and TRBJ1-5, with TRBD1 matching 8 bases. The CDR3 loop spans 13 amino acids. Germline V gene data show CDR1 as GTSNPN and CDR2 as SVGIG (reference sequence). V gave up 5 bases and J gave up 7 bases; unmatched junction bases: 7. CDR3 sequence (DNA): TGTGCCTGGGACACAGGGGGTGGCCAGCCCCAGCATTTT. It codes for CAWDTGGGQPQHF.

The chain has TRBV14 and TRBJ2-7; possible D gene TRBD1, 6 bases. CDR3 length equals 15 residues. Germline V gene sequence: CDR1 SGHDN, CDR2 FVKESK. The V end lost 4 bases, the J end lost 1 base, and 14 bases lay between the germline ends. The CDR3 sequence: CASSRWTAASYEQYF. The CDR3 region has the DNA TGTGCCAGCAGCCGCTGGACAGCCGCGTCCTACGAGCAGTACTTC.

The V gene is TRBV27, the J gene TRBJ2-7; D perhaps matches TRBD1 (6 bases). This CDR3 comprises 16 residues. CDR1 is MNHEY and CDR2 is SMNVEV in the germline V gene (reference sequence). Deletions cut 6 bases from V and 7 bases from J, with 25 bases between. The CDR3 sequence is CASSPQVGTTIGEQYF. The CDR3 DNA reads TGTGCCAGCAGCCCTCAGGTCGGGACAACTATTGGGGAGCAGTACTTC.

V gene TRBV7-3 combines with J gene TRBJ2-2, with a possible D match to TRBD2 (6 bases). V was trimmed by 2 bases and J by 5 bases, leaving 6 bases between them. CDR1 is SGHTA and CDR2 is FQGTGA in the germline V gene. The CDR3 sequence is 13 residues long. The CDR3 loop reads CASSLGGTGELFF. CDR3 nucleotides: TGTGCCAGCAGCTTAGGGGGGACCGGGGAGCTGTTTTTT.

V gene TRBV13 combines with J gene TRBJ1-1; no reliable D call. The V and J ends lost 5 bases and 1 base respectively, with 14 bases between them. The germline gives CDR1 PRHDT, CDR2 FYEKMQ (reference sequence). The CDR3 extends over 15 amino acids. CDR3 coding DNA: TGTGCCAGCAGCACTCCCCTGACGGGGAACACTGAAGCTTTCTTT. Its protein product is CASSTPLTGNTEAFF.

The chain is built from TRBV4-3 and TRBJ2-7; the match to TRBD1 covers 7 bases. Germline V CDR1 and CDR2: LGHNA, YSLEER. V trimming: 4 bases; J trimming: 5 bases; junction bases outside the gene matches: 11. There are 15 residues in the CDR3. The CDR3 region is CASSPDRVLGDEQYF. In DNA, the CDR3 is TGCGCCAGCAGCCCTGACAGGGTACTGGGGGACGAGCAGTACTTC.

This chain links TRBV5-1 with TRBJ1-1; 8 bases are shared with TRBD1. Germline lookup yields CDR1 SGHRS and CDR2 YFSETQ. The J segment lost 4 bases and the V segment lost 6 bases, leaving 14 bases of the junction unmatched. The CDR3 sequence is 16 residues long. CDR3 nucleotides: TGCGCCAGCACCCATGGACCAGGACAGGGAGGCACTGAAGCTTTCTTT. Its translation is CASTHGPGQGGTEAFF.

The chain has TRBV9 and TRBJ2-2; possibly TRBD1 for D (7 bases). The V and J ends lost 0 bases and 7 bases respectively, with 16 bases between them. The CDR3 is 16 residues long. From germline, CDR1 is SGDLS and CDR2 YYNGEE. The CDR3 sequence is CASSVVPAQGGGELFF. CDR3 bases: TGTGCCAGCAGCGTAGTCCCAGCCCAGGGGGGCGGGGAGCTGTTTTTT.

J is TRBJ1-4 and V is TRBV6-5; D might be TRBD1 (5 bases). V was pared by 6 bases and J by 5 bases, with 13 bases between. Germline CDR1 reads MNHEY; CDR2 reads SVGAGI. The CDR3 has 14 amino acids. The CDR3 region has the DNA TGTGCCAGCAGCCCCGACAGTGTAAATGAAAAACTGTTTTTT. It encodes CASSPDSVNEKLFF.

The chain links TRBV5-4 to TRBJ1-2, with D perhaps TRBD1 (5 bases). This CDR3 comprises 13 residues. Germline V CDR1 and CDR2: SGHNT, YYREEE (reference sequence). V shed 5 bases and J shed 7 bases, with 15 bases lying between them. This CDR3 reads CASRRPGTSGYTF. CDR3 bases: TGTGCCAGCAGGCGTCCAGGGACTAGTGGCTACACCTTC.

This chain joins TRBV19 and TRBJ1-1; 7 bases map to TRBD1. Germline V gene lookup returns CDR1 LNHDA and CDR2 SQIVND (reference sequence). This CDR3 region has 12 residues. Unmatched junction bases numbered 1, after V lost 3 bases and J lost 6 bases. The CDR3 DNA sequence: TGTGCCAGTAGTATCGACAGGGCTGAAGCTTTCTTT. Its protein is CASSIDRAEAFF.

The gene calls are TRBV28 and TRBJ1-1, with 7 bases identical to TRBD1. Per the germline V gene, CDR1 is MDHEN and CDR2 is SYDVKM. The CDR3 is 15 residues long. V trimming: 5 bases; J trimming: 4 bases; junction bases outside the gene matches: 10. CDR3 DNA sequence: TGTGCCAGCAGTGACTCTGGACAGGTTAGCACTGAAGCTTTCTTT. Translation: CASSDSGQVSTEAFF.